The 6 T cell receptor beta chains below were found in one sample sequenced in a study of blood T cells in healthy people across ages. Together with a sample-barcoded 5' primer, a J-beta primer mix was included in a second PCR lasting about 6 to 11 cycles. MiXCR, applied by TCRdb to the 5' RACE reads, yields one record per CDR3 protein. The sample lists about 280,000 distinct CDR3 sequences, roughly 26% seen once, with 29% in the top ten. The sequenced sample consisted of blood. The source of these receptors is a woman aged 70 to 79 in good health.

This rearrangement joins TRBV5-1 to TRBJ2-5, with TRBD2 matching 12 bases. Germline lookup yields CDR1 SGHRS and CDR2 YFSETQ. The V and J ends lost 5 bases and 2 bases, in that order; junction bases with no gene match: 4. CDR3 length: 15 amino acids. As DNA, the CDR3 is TGCGCCAGCAGGAACGGACTAGCGGGGCAAGAGACCCAGTACTTC. Amino acid sequence: CASRNGLAGQETQYF.

This clonotype came up a few times. This chain joins TRBV4-1 and TRBJ2-3, with 11 bases identical to TRBD1. Germline loops: CDR1 MGHRA, CDR2 YSYEKL. The CDR3 runs 16 residues. Unmatched junction bases numbered 4, after V lost 4 bases and J lost 1 base. The CDR3 reads CASSPQDRGRTDTQYF. CDR3 coding DNA: TGCGCCAGCAGCCCTCAGGACAGGGGGCGCACAGATACGCAGTATTTT.

This clonotype was observed a handful of times. Here the CDR3 omits its conserved ending phenylalanine or tryptophan, so a read error is the likely source. The CDR3: CASKVPGQGTTYEQYL. CDR3 sequence (DNA): TGTGCCAGCAAAGTCCCAGGACAGGGGACGACCTACGAGCAGTACCTC. V gene TRBV28 combines with J gene TRBJ2-7, with 9 bases identical to TRBD1. The V gene end was trimmed by 7 bases and the J gene end by 2 bases; junction bases not matched to a gene: 12. The CDR3 has 16 residues. Germline CDR1 is MDHEN and CDR2 is SYDVKM.

CDR3 sequence (DNA): TGCAGCGCTGGGACTAGCGGATTCACAGATACGCAGTATTTT. Translation gives CSAGTSGFTDTQYF. The rearrangement links TRBV29-1 to TRBJ2-3; TRBD2 matches at 11 bases. The length of the CDR3 is 14 residues. Germline V gives CDR1 SQVTM, CDR2 ANQGSEA. V shed 7 bases and J 2 bases; nucleotides not matched to a gene: 5.

In this sample, this clonotype turned up a few times. This CDR3 is CASSVTANTEAFF. The CDR3 nucleotides are TGTGCCAGCAGCGTGACAGCGAACACTGAAGCTTTCTTT. The chain has TRBV6-2 or TRBV6-3 and TRBJ1-1; perhaps TRBD1 as D (5 bases). The CDR3 is made up of 13 amino acids. Germline V CDR1 and CDR2: MNHEY, SVGEGT. The V end was cut by 6 bases, the J end by 1 base, with 9 bases between.

This clonotype appeared many times. The rearrangement uses TRBV6-6 and TRBJ2-3; D is ambiguous. The CDR3 is 12 residues long. Germline CDR1 reads MNHNY; CDR2 reads SVGAGI (reference sequence). V was clipped by 3 bases and J by 2 bases, with 3 bases between them. The CDR3 protein is CASSYYTDTQYF. Here the CDR3 DNA reads TGTGCCAGCAGTTATTACACAGATACGCAGTATTTT.